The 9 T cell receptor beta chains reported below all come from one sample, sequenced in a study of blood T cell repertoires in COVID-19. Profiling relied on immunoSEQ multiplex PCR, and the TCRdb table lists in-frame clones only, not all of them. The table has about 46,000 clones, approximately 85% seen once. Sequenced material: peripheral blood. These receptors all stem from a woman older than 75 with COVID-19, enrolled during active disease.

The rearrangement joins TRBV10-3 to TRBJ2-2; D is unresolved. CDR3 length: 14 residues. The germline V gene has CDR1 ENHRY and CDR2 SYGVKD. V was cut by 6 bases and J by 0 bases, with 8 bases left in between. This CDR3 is CAISPPANTGELFF. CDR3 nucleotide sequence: TGTGCCATCAGCCCCCCGGCGAACACCGGGGAGCTGTTTTTT.

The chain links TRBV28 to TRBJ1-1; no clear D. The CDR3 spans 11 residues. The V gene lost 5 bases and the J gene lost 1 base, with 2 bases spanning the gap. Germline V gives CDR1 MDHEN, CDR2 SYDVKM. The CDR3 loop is CASSQNTEAFF. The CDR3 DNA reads TGTGCCAGCAGTCAGAACACTGAAGCTTTCTTT.

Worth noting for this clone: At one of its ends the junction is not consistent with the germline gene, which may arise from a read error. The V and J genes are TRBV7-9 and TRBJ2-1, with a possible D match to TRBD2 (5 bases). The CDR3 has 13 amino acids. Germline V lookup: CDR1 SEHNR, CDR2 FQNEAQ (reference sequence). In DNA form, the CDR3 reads TGTGCCAGCAGCCCGGGAACCATACCTGCCTCAATCTTC. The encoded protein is CASSPGTIPASIF.

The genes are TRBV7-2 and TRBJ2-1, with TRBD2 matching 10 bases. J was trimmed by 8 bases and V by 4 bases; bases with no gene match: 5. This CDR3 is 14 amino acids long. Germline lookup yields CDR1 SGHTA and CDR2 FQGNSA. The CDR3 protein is CASSSLAGVDEQFF. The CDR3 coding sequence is TGTGCCAGCAGCTCCCTAGCGGGGGTGGATGAGCAGTTCTTC.

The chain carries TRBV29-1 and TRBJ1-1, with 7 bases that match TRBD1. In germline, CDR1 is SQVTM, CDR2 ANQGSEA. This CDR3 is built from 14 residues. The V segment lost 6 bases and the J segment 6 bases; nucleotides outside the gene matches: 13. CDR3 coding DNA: TGCAGCGTCGAACCCGGCAGGGGGGCGGCTGAAGCTTTCTTT. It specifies CSVEPGRGAAEAFF.

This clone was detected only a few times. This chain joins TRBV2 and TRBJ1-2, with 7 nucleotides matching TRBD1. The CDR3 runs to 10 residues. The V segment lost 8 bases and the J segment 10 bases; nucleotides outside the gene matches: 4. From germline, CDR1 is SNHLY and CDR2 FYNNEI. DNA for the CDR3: TGTGCCAGCGGGGGGACAGCCTACACCTTC. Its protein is CASGGTAYTF.

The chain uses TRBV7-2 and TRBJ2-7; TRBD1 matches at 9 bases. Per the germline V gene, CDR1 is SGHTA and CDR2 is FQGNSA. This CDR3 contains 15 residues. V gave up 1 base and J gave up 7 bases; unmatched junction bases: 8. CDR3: CASSLVTGGSREQYF. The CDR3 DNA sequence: TGTGCCAGCAGCTTAGTGACAGGGGGGTCTCGGGAGCAGTACTTC.

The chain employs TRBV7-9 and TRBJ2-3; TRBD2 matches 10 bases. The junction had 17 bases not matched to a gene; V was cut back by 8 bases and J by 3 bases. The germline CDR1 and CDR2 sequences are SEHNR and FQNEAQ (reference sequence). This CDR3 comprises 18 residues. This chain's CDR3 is CASPEGSGGMRWTDTQYF. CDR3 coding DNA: TGTGCCAGCCCTGAAGGTAGCGGGGGGATGAGGTGGACAGATACGCAGTATTTT.

The CDR3 nucleotides read TGTGCCAGCAGCTTAGCGGGCGGGACAGGCCATTCATCCCAGCATTTT. This encodes CASSLAGGTGHSSQHF. J is TRBJ1-5 and V is TRBV7-2; 8 bases are a match to TRBD1. The CDR3 is 16 residues long. The ends lost 0 bases at V and 11 bases at J; junction bases unmatched: 12. Per the germline V gene, CDR1 is SGHTA and CDR2 is FQGNSA.